This record concerns one T cell receptor beta chain sequence. At least ten counts were recorded for this clonotype. There is no known antigen for this receptor. No quality values exist for individual bases; no much larger clone is one base distant. A case-control design nested within a healthcare worker cohort in London, UK, was used, with weekly nasopharyngeal swab PCR tests and blood sampling performed. Healthcare workers were recruited between 23 and 31 March 2020, during the week of the UK lockdown, and were followed weekly for up to about 15 weeks. The library was produced with 5' RACE. The sequencing machine was a NextSeq 500. Unique molecular identifiers were attached to individual cDNA molecules in the TCR library protocol so that sequencing error and PCR bias could be corrected. Both TCR alpha and beta chains were sequenced, and tight co-correlation was observed between alpha and beta sequence abundances in each sample. Per the authors' processing: V gene, J gene and CDR3 annotation of TCR sequences was performed with Decombinator V4. Expanded TCRs were defined as changing significantly between any two time points under a Poisson model with p below 0.0001. TCR abundances were normalised to the total number of TCRs sequenced per sample and expressed as counts per million. VDJdb, accessed on 1 November 2021, was searched for TCRs annotated for CMV, EBV and SARS-CoV-2, and TCRs annotated for more than one antigen were excluded. TCRdb trimmed the raw reads at Q25, called clones with MiXCR and kept productive beta chains. Every distinct CDR3 protein forms one entry, paired with its most common genes and DNA. V and J calls and clone size were set by TCRdb, not the authors. This sample lists 40,000 or so distinct CDR3 sequences; approximately 8.7% were detected once. Around 12% of the sample is in the top ten clones.

The data belong to a study of early T cells in non-severe SARS-CoV-2 infection (dated by TCRdb to the early 2020s). Regarding the study in general: Because TCR sequencing relied on bulk RNA taken from unsorted whole blood, pairing of alpha and beta chains was not possible.

What the study reported, not specific to this receptor: Matching against VDJdb was skewed toward anti-spike CD8 responses, likely underestimated virus-specific expansions, and missed private and CD4 specificities.

The input for sequencing was whole blood, taken at baseline. The clonotype originates from an adult who was a healthcare worker with PCR-confirmed SARS-CoV-2 infection or an uninfected control (not recorded which).

The CDR3 protein: CSVEKRSNTGELFF. Here is the DNA: TGCAGCGTCGAAAAGCGGTCGAACACCGGGGAGCTGTTTTTT. In this chain, TRBV29-1 is recombined with TRBJ2-2; possibly the D gene is TRBD2, per 5 matching bases. Measured from the cysteine to the phenylalanine, the CDR3 is 14 residues long. Only the CDR3 DNA is retained, 42 bases long and in frame from the first base. The germline V gene specifies SQVTM as CDR1 and ANQGSEA as CDR2. V sheds 6 bases and J sheds 0 bases, leaving 11 bases between their ends.